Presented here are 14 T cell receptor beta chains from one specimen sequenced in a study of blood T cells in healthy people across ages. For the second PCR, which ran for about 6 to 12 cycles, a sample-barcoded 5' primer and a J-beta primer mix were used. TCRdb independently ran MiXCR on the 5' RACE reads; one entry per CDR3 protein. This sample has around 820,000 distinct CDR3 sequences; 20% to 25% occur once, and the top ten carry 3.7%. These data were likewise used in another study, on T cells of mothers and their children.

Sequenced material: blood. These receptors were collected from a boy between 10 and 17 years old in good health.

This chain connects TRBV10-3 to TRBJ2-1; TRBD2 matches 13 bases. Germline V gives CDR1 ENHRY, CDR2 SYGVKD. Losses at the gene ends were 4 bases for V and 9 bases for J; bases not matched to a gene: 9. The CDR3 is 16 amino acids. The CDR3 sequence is CAISGRGLAGESEQFF. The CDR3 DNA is TGTGCCATCAGTGGTAGAGGACTAGCGGGAGAGTCTGAGCAGTTCTTC.

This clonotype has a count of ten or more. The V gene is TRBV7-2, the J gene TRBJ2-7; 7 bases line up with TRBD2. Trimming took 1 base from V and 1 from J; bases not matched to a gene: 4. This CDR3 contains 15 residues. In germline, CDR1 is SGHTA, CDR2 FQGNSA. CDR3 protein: CASSLGGSGSYEQYF. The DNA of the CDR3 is TGTGCCAGCAGCTTAGGCGGGAGCGGGTCCTACGAGCAGTACTTC.

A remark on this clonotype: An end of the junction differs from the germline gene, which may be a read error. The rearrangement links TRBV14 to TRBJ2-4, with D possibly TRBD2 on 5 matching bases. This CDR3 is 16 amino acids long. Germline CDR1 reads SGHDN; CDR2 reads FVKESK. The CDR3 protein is CASSQTGGLARNIQCF. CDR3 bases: TGTGCCAGCAGCCAGACTGGCGGGTTAGCCAGGAACATTCAGTGCTTC.

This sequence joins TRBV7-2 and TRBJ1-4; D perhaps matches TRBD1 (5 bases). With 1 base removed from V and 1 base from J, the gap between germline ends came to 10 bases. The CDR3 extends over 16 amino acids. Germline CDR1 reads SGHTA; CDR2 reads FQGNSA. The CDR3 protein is CASSLVRGVTNEKLFF. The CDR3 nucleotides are TGTGCCAGCAGCTTAGTTAGGGGTGTAACTAATGAAAAACTGTTTTTT.

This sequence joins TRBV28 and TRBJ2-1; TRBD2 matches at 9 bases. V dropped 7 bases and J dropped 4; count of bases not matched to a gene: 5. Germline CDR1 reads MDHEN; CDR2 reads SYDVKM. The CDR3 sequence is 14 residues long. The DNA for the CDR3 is TGTGCCAGCAACGAGCGGGGGGAATACAATGAGCAGTTCTTC. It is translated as CASNERGEYNEQFF.

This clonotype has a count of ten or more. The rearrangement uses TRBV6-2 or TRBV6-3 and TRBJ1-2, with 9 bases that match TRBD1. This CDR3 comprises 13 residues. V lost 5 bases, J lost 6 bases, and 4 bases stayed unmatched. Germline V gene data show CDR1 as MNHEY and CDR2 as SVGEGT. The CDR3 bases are TGTGCCAGCAGTCCGGGACAGGGACATGGCTACACCTTC. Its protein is CASSPGQGHGYTF.

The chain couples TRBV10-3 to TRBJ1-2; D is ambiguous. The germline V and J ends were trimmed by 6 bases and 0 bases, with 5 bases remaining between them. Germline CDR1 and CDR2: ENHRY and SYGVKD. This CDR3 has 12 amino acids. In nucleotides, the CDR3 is TGTGCCATCAGGGTTCCTAACTATGGCTACACCTTC. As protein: CAIRVPNYGYTF.

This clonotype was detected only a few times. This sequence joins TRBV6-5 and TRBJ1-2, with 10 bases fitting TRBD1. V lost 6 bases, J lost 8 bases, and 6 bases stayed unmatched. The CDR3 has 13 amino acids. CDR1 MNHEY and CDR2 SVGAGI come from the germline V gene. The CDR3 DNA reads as TGTGCCAGCAGCTCCGACAGGGGGCCCGGCTACACCTTC. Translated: CASSSDRGPGYTF.

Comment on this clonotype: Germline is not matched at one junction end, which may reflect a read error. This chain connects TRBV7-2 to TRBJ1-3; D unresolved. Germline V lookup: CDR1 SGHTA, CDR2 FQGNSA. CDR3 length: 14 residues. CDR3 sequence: CAGSLSGVGNTIYF. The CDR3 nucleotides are TGTGCCGGCAGCTTAAGCGGGGTGGGAAACACCATATATTTT.

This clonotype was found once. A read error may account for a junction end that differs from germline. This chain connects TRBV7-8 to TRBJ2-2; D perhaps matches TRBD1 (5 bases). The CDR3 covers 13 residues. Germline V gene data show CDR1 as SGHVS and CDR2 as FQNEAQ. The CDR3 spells CASSLAVEGALFF. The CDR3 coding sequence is TGTGCCAGCAGCTTAGCCGTCGAAGGGGCGCTGTTTTTT.

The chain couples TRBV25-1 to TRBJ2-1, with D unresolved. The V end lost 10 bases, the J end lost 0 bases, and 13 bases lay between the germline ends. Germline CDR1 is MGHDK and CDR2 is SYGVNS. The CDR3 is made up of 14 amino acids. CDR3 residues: CATSDWSSYNEQFF. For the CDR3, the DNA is TGTGCCACTTCCGACTGGAGCTCCTACAATGAGCAGTTCTTC.

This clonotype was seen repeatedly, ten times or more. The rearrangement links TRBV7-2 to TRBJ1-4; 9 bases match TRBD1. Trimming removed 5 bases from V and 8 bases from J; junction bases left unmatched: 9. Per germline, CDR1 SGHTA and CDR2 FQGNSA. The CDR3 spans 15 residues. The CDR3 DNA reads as TGTGCCAGCAGCATTACAGGGGGCAGGTGGGAAAAACTGTTTTTT. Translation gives CASSITGGRWEKLFF.

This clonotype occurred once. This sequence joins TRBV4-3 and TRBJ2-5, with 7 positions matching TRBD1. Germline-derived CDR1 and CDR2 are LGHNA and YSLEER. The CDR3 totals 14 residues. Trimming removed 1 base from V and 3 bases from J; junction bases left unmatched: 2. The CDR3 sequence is CASSQGTGEETQYF. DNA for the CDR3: TGCGCCAGCAGCCAAGGAACAGGGGAAGAGACCCAGTACTTC.

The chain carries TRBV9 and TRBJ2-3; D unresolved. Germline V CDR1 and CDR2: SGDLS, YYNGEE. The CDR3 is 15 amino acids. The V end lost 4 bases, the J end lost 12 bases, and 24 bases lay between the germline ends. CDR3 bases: TGTGCCAGCAGCCCCCGAGTGGTACAGCTTAACGAACAGTATTTT. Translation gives CASSPRVVQLNEQYF.